A selection of T cell receptor beta chains follows, all from one sample in a study of metastatic and nonmetastatic thyroid tumors. TCRdb re-called clones from the PCR reads using MiXCR. The data show 8,500 to 13,000 clones, roughly 12% seen once. Source material: blood. The receptors derive from a female donor with papillary thyroid cancer or a benign thyroid nodule (not recorded which). Some clones in this sample may be carry-over from other donors' samples. The CDR3 runs from the conserved cysteine through the conserved F or W. Fields, in order: clone size, V gene, D gene, J gene, CDR3 protein, CDR3 DNA. D genes are given only for firm matches. Part of the rows lack a size; the others show once, few, many or a class for expanded clones.

>many|TRBV3-1|TRBD1|TRBJ2-5
CASSHLKPGQGKEKTQYF
TGTGCCAGCAGCCACCTTAAACCGGGACAGGGGAAGGAAAAGACCCAGTACTTC
>many|TRBV19|.|TRBJ2-5
CASSDGSPPQQETQYF
TGTGCCAGTAGTGACGGGAGCCCCCCCCAGCAAGAGACCCAGTACTTC
>many|TRBV12-3/TRBV12-4|TRBD2|TRBJ2-5
CASRGGKYQETQYF
TGTGCCAGCAGGGGGGGGAAGTACCAAGAGACCCAGTACTTC
>few|TRBV19|.|TRBJ1-1
CASTTFKGDGGPEAFF
TGTGCCAGTACCACCTTTAAGGGTGACGGGGGTCCTGAAGCTTTCTTT
>many|TRBV7-3|TRBD2|TRBJ2-3
CASSVGGVADTQYF
TGTGCCAGCAGCGTGGGGGGGGTTGCAGATACGCAGTATTTT
>many|TRBV29-1|TRBD2|TRBJ2-3
CSVEGLAGASTDTQYF
TGCAGCGTTGAGGGCCTAGCGGGAGCCAGCACAGATACGCAGTATTTT
>medium-sized|TRBV19|.|TRBJ2-2
CASNRIPPGELFF
TGTGCCAGTAACAGAATTCCCCCCGGGGAGCTGTTTTTT
>.|TRBV15|.|TRBJ2-3
CATTCLRGRGGTDKQYF
TGTGCCACCACCTGCCTCAGGGGGCGCGGGGGCACAGATAAGCAGTATTTT
>many|TRBV9|.|TRBJ2-2
CASSLGGSPNTGELFF
TGTGCCAGCAGCCTCGGAGGTAGTCCGAACACCGGGGAGCTGTTTTTT
>many|TRBV18|TRBD2|TRBJ2-7
CASSPTSGYEQYF
TGTGCCAGCTCACCGACTAGCGGCTACGAGCAGTACTTC
>many|TRBV7-2|.|TRBJ1-1
CASSWTVRNTEAFF
TGTGCCAGCAGCTGGACAGTTCGGAACACTGAAGCTTTCTTT
>medium-sized|TRBV6-1|.|TRBJ1-6
CASKEEGGSPLHF
TGTGCCAGCAAGGAAGAGGGAGGATCACCCCTCCACTTT
>many|TRBV28|TRBD2|TRBJ2-2
CASSLASGNTGELFF
TGTGCCAGCAGTTTAGCTAGCGGGAACACCGGGGAGCTGTTTTTT
>.|TRBV11-3|.|TRBJ2-1
CASSLGNYNEQFF
TGTGCCAGCAGCTTGGGCAACTACAATGAGCAGTTCTTC
>many|TRBV5-2|.|TRBJ2-1
CASNQPSRSLGSSYNEQFF
TGTGCCAGCAACCAGCCGTCCCGTAGTTTGGGGAGCTCCTACAATGAGCAGTTCTTC
>many|TRBV20-1|.|TRBJ2-5
CSASYSQRDQETQYF
TGCAGTGCTAGCTACTCCCAGCGCGACCAAGAGACCCAGTACTTC
>.|TRBV5-1|.|TRBJ2-1
CASSSPLRGSNNEQFF
TGCGCCAGCAGCTCCCCTCTGAGGGGAAGTAACAATGAGCAGTTTTTC
>many|TRBV7-9|.|TRBJ2-7
CASSLGGGVHEQYF
TGTGCCAGCAGCTTAGGGGGTGGCGTCCACGAGCAGTACTTC
>medium-sized|TRBV19|.|TRBJ1-1
CASSSRVRVTEAFF
TGTGCCAGTAGTAGCAGGGTGAGGGTCACTGAAGCTTTCTTT
>few|TRBV10-3|.|TRBJ2-1
CAISDPDTGSVDEQFF
TGTGCCATCAGTGACCCTGACACGGGGTCGGTCGATGAGCAGTTCTTC
>.|TRBV6-1|.|TRBJ1-1
CASTAGTEAFF
TGTGCCAGCACGGCGGGAACTGAAGCTTTCTTT
>many|TRBV7-3|.|TRBJ1-4
CASSFGPGEKLFF
TGTGCCAGCAGCTTCGGACCGGGGGAAAAACTGTTTTTT
>medium-sized|TRBV2|.|TRBJ1-6
CASSANSPLHF
TGTGCCAGCAGTGCGAATTCACCCCTCCACTTT
>many|TRBV7-6|.|TRBJ1-3
CASSLQGTSGNTIYF
TGTGCCAGCAGCTTACAGGGAACCTCTGGAAACACCATATATTTT
>many|TRBV5-6|TRBD2|TRBJ2-7
CASSLGYSGTYEQYF
TGTGCCAGCAGCTTGGGTTATAGCGGGACCTACGAGCAGTACTTC
>.|TRBV6-1|.|TRBJ1-6
CASSALHGSNSPLHF
TGTGCCAGCAGTGCCCTACATGGGTCGAATTCACCCCTCCACTTT
>many|TRBV7-9|TRBD1|TRBJ2-7
CASSPTSGTGGIYEQYF
TGTGCCAGCAGTCCTACATCCGGGACAGGGGGCATCTACGAGCAGTACTTC
>medium-sized|TRBV12-3/TRBV12-4|.|TRBJ1-3
CASSTQGAGNTIYF
TGTGCCAGCAGTACACAGGGCGCTGGAAACACCATATATTTT
>many|TRBV7-9|.|TRBJ2-3
CASSPTGTDTQYF
TGTGCCAGCAGCCCGACAGGCACAGATACGCAGTATTTT
>medium-sized|TRBV7-2|TRBD2|TRBJ2-7
CASSLGVAGPPYEQYF
TGTGCCAGCAGCTTAGGGGTAGCGGGACCTCCCTACGAGCAGTACTTC
>few|TRBV6-2/TRBV6-3|TRBD2|TRBJ2-3
CASSYAGAADTQYF
TGTGCCAGCAGTTACGCGGGAGCGGCAGATACGCAGTATTTT
>medium-sized|TRBV6-1|TRBD1|TRBJ1-2
CASSEAPGTGWGGYTF
TGTGCCAGCAGTGAAGCGCCTGGGACAGGATGGGGTGGCTACACCTTC
>many|TRBV3-1|TRBD1|TRBJ1-1
CASSQSGQGRGTEAFF
TGTGCCAGCAGCCAATCAGGACAGGGCCGAGGCACTGAAGCTTTCTTT
>medium-sized|TRBV5-1|TRBD1|TRBJ2-7
CASSYGDSYEQYF
TGCGCCAGCAGCTACGGGGACAGTTACGAGCAGTACTTC
>medium-sized|TRBV4-1|.|TRBJ2-2
CASSKGANTGELFF
TGCGCCAGCAGCAAGGGCGCGAACACCGGGGAGCTGTTTTTT
>many|TRBV9|.|TRBJ2-3
CASSVAMRASTDTQYF
TGTGCCAGCAGCGTAGCGATGAGGGCTAGCACAGATACGCAGTATTTT